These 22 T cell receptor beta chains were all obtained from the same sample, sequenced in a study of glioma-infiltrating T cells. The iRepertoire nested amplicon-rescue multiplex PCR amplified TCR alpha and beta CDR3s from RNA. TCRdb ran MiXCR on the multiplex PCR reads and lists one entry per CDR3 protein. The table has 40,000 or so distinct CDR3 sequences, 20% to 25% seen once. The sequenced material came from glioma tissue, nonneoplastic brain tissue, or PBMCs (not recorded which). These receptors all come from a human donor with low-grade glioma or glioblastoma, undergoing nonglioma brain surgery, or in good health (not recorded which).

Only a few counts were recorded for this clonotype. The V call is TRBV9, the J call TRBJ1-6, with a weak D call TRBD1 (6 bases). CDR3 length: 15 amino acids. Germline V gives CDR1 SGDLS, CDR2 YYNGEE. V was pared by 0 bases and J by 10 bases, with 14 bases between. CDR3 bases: TGTGCCAGCAGCGTAGTGGGGGGCCCCAAATCACCCCTCCACTTT. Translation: CASSVVGGPKSPLHF.

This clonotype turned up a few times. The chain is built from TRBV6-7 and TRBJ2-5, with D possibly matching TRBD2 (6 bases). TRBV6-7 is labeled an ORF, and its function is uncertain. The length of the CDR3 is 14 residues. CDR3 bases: TGTGCAAACCCGGGACTTCGGGAGTTGGAGACCCAGTACTTC. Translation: CANPGLRELETQYF.

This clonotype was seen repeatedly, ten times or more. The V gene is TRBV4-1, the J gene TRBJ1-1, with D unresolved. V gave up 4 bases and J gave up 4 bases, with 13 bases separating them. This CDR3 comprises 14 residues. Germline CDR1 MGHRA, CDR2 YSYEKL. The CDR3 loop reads CASSLITAGTEAFF. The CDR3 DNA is TGCGCCAGCAGCCTTATTACTGCTGGCACTGAAGCTTTCTTT.

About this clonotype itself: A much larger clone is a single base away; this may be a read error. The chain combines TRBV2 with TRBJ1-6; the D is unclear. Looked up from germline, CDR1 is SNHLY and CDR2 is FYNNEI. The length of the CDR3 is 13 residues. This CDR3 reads CASSDIPNSHLHF. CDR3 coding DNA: TGTGCCAGCAGTGACATACCTAATTCACACCTCCACTTT.

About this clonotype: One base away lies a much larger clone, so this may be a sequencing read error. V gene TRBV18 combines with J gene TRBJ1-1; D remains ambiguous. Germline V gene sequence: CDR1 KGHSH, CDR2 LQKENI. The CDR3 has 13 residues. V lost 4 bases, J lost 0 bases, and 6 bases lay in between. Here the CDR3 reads CASSREMNTEAFF. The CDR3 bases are TGTGCCAGCTCACGGGAGATGAACACTGAAGCTTTCTTT.

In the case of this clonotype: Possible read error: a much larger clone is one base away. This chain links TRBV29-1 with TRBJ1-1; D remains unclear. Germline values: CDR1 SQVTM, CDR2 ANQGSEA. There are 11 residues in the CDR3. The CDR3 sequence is CRVVRRAGAFF. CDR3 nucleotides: TGCAGAGTCGTGCGTAGGGCTGGGGCTTTCTTT. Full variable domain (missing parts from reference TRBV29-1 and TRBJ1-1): SAVISQKPSRDICQRGTSLTIQCQVDSQVTMMFWYRQQPGQSLTLIATANQGSEATYESGFVIDKFPISRPNLTFSTLTVSNMSPEDSSIYLCRVVRRAGAFFGQGTRLTVV.

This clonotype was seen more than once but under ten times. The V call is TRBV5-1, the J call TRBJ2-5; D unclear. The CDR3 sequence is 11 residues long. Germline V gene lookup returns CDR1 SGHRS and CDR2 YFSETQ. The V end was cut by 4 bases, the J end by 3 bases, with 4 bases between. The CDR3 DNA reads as TGCGCCAGCAGCAATGAAGAGACCCAGTACTTC. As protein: CASSNEETQYF.

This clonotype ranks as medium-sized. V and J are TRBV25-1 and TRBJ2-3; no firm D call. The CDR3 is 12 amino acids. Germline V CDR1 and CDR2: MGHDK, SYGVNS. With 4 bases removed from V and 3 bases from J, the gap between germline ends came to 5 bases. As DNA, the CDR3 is TGTGCCAGCAGTGCGTTTACAGATACGCAGTATTTT. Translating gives CASSAFTDTQYF.

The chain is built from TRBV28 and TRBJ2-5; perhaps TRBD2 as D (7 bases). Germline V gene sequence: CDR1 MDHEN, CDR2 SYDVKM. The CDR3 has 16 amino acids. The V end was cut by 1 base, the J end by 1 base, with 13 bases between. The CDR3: CASSLFPGGFQETQYF. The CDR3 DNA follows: TGTGCCAGCAGTTTATTCCCGGGGGGCTTCCAAGAGACCCAGTACTTC.

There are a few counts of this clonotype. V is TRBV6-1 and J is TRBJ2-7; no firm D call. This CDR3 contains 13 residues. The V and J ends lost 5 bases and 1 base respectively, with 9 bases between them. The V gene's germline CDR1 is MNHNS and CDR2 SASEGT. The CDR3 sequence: CASSLDRSYEQYV. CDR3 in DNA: TGTGCCAGCAGTTTAGACCGATCCTACGAGCAGTACGTC.

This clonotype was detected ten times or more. The DNA for the CDR3 is TGCAGCGCGGCGGCGGGGAACACTGAAGCTTTCTTT. Protein product: CSAAAGNTEAFF. The chain recombines TRBV29-1 with TRBJ1-1; no clear D gene. Germline V gives CDR1 SQVTM, CDR2 ANQGSEA. V dropped 7 bases and J dropped 1 base, with 10 bases sitting between them. The CDR3 length is 12 residues.

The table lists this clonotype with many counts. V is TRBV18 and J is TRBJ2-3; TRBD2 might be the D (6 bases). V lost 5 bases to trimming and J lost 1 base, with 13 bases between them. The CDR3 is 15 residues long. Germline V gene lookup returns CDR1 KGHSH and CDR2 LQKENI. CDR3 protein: CASSADWGGTDTQYF. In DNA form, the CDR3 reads TGTGCCAGCTCAGCGGACTGGGGGGGCACAGATACGCAGTATTTT.

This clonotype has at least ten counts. In nucleotides, the CDR3 is TGTGCCAGCAGCCCCCTTAGGAGGGGGAGTGAGCAGTTCTTC. Protein sequence: CASSPLRRGSEQFF. This chain uses TRBV14 with TRBJ2-1; D might be TRBD1 or TRBD2, each matching 6 bases. Germline lookup yields CDR1 SGHDN and CDR2 FVKESK. The CDR3 runs to 14 residues. V was shortened by 4 bases and J by 9 bases, with 16 bases between the two germline ends.

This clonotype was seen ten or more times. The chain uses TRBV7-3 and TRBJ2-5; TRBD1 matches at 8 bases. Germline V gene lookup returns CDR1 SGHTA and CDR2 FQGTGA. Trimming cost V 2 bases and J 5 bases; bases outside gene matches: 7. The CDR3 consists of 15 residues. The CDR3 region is CASSLEQGAMETQYF. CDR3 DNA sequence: TGTGCCAGCAGCTTAGAGCAGGGGGCAATGGAGACCCAGTACTTC.

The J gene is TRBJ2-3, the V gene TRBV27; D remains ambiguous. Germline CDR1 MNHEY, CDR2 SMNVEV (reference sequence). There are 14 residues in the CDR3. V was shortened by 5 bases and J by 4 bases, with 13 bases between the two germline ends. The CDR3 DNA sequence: TGTGCCAGCAGTCCGCCGCATGAACCAGATACGCAGTATTTT. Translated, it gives CASSPPHEPDTQYF.

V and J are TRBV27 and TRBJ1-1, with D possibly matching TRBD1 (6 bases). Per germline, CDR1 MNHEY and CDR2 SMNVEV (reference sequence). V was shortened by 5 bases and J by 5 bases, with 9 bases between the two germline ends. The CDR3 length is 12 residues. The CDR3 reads CASSPGQTEAFF. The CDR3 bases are TGTGCCAGCAGTCCCGGACAGACTGAAGCTTTCTTT.

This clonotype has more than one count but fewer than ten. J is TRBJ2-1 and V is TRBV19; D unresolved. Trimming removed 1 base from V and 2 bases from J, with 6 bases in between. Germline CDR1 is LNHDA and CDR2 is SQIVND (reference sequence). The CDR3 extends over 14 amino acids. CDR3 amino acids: CASSIAAAYNEQFF. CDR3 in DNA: TGTGCCAGTAGTATAGCGGCCGCCTACAATGAGCAGTTCTTC.

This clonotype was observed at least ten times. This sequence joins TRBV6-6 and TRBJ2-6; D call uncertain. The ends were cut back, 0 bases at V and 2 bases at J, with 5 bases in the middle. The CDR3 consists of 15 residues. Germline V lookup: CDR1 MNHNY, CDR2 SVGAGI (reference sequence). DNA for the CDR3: TGTGCCAGCAGTTACTCTTCGGCTGGGGCCAACGTCCTGACTTTC. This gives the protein CASSYSSAGANVLTF.

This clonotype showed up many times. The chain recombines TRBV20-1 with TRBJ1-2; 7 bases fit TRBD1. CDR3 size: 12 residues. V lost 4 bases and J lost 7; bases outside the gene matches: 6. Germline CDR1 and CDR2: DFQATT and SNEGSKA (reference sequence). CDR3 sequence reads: CSATTGIGGYTF. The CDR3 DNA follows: TGCAGTGCTACGACAGGGATCGGTGGCTACACCTTC.

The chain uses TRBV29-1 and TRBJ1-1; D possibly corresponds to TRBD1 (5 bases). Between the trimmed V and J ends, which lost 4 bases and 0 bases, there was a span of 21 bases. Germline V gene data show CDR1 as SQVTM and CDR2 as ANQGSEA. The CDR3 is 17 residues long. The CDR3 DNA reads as TGCAGCGTTGGGGGGGGGGTAATCCAGGCCGTGAACACTGAAGCTTTCTTT. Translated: CSVGGGVIQAVNTEAFF.

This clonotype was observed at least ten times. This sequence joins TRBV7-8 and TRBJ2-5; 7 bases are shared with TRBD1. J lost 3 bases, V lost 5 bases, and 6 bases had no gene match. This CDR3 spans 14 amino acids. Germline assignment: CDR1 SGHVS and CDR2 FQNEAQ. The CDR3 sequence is CASSTRQGKETQYF. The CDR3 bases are TGTGCCAGCAGCACAAGACAGGGAAAAGAGACCCAGTACTTC.

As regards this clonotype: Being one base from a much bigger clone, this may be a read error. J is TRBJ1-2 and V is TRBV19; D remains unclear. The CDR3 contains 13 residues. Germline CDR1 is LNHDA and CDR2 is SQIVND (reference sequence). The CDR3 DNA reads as TGTGCCAGTAGTGCGGATCTGTTGGATGGCTACAACTTC. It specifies CASSADLLDGYNF.